This record looks at one T cell receptor beta chain sequence and its context. The antigen is undetermined. This PCR relied on a set of 60 Vbeta primers and 13 Jbeta primers. Assay used: immunoSEQ multiplex PCR; TCRdb lists only in-frame clones, some missing. The sample has fewer than 200,000 clones; 82% are singletons. The sample comes from a study of cytomegalovirus exposure and HLA in healthy donors. From germline, CDR1 is LGHNA and CDR2 YNFKEQ. Trimming at V came to 4 bases and at J to 1 base, leaving 10 bases not matched to a gene. The CDR3 sequence is 17 residues long. Broader study findings: Under in vitro conditions, three CMV-associated chains were confirmed as specific for CMV antigens.

Specimen: PBMCs. This TCR came from a male donor in good health and CMV-seronegative. V is TRBV4-2 and J is TRBJ2-5, with 9 bases that match TRBD1. In nucleotides, the CDR3 is TGTGCCAGCAGCCCTGGGACAGGGAAGAAGCGCCAAGAGACCCAGTACTTC. Translating gives CASSPGTGKKRQETQYF.